Listed below are T cell receptor beta chains from one sample, sequenced in a study of T cell responses to AZD1222 COVID-19 vaccine. Libraries were prepared by immunoSEQ multiplex PCR; TCRdb keeps only in-frame clonotypes and omits some of them. Of some 100,000 clones listed, just over 85% are singletons. The sequencing here drew on peripheral blood, taken 28 days after the second AZD1222 dose. These receptors came from an adult who received the AZD1222 COVID-19 vaccine. Both conserved end residues are part of each CDR3. The D gene is left open where the match is weak. Where a row states a size, it is once, few, many or the class of an expanded clone; other rows omit it.

j_gene: TRBJ1-6; d_gene: NA; v_gene: TRBV14; abundance: once; CDR3aa: CASSQEKWSSPLHF; CDR3nt: TGTGCCAGCAGCCAAGAGAAATGGAGTTCACCCCTCCACTTT
j_gene: TRBJ2-6; d_gene: NA; v_gene: TRBV21-1; abundance: NA; CDR3aa: CATLPPGTHSGANVLTF; CDR3nt: TGTGCCACCCTCCCACCCGGGACACACTCTGGGGCCAACGTCCTGACTTTC
j_gene: TRBJ1-1; d_gene: NA; v_gene: TRBV10-3; abundance: NA; CDR3aa: CAISDWDTEAFF; CDR3nt: TGTGCCATCAGTGACTGGGACACTGAAGCTTTCTTT
j_gene: TRBJ2-3; d_gene: NA; v_gene: TRBV5-1; abundance: once; CDR3aa: CASSLGTGPSTDTQYF; CDR3nt: TGCGCCAGCAGCTTGGGTACGGGACCTAGCACAGATACGCAGTATTTT
j_gene: TRBJ1-6; d_gene: NA; v_gene: TRBV12-3/TRBV12-4; abundance: NA; CDR3aa: CASSTGIYSPLHF; CDR3nt: TGTGCCAGCAGTACAGGGATTTATTCACCCCTCCACTTT
j_gene: TRBJ1-2; d_gene: NA; v_gene: TRBV7-2; abundance: few; CDR3aa: CASSWGIPSTGYTGYTF; CDR3nt: TGTGCCAGCAGCTGGGGTATCCCCTCTACAGGGTATACTGGCTACACCTTC
j_gene: TRBJ1-2; d_gene: NA; v_gene: TRBV14; abundance: few; CDR3aa: CASSQGRRRYYTF; CDR3nt: TGTGCCAGCAGCCAAGGGCGCAGAAGGTACTACACCTTC
j_gene: TRBJ2-7; d_gene: TRBD2; v_gene: TRBV6-5; abundance: once; CDR3aa: CASKSLAGHEQYF; CDR3nt: TGTGCCAGCAAGTCCTTAGCGGGCCACGAGCAGTACTTC
j_gene: TRBJ1-1; d_gene: NA; v_gene: TRBV2; abundance: NA; CDR3aa: CASSAQIDTEAFF; CDR3nt: TGTGCCAGCAGTGCTCAGATAGACACTGAAGCTTTCTTT
j_gene: TRBJ1-1; d_gene: NA; v_gene: TRBV7-2; abundance: NA; CDR3aa: CASSLAIGGTEAFF; CDR3nt: TGTGCCAGCAGCTTAGCTATAGGAGGCACTGAAGCTTTCTTT
j_gene: TRBJ1-1; d_gene: NA; v_gene: TRBV6-2/TRBV6-3; abundance: NA; CDR3aa: CASSYWASEAFF; CDR3nt: TGTGCCAGCAGTTACTGGGCCAGTGAAGCTTTCTTT
j_gene: TRBJ1-2; d_gene: NA; v_gene: TRBV5-1; abundance: NA; CDR3aa: CASSLAAGSVGYGYTF; CDR3nt: TGCGCCAGCAGCTTGGCCGCAGGGTCGGTGGGCTATGGCTACACCTTC
j_gene: TRBJ1-1; d_gene: TRBD1; v_gene: TRBV18; abundance: NA; CDR3aa: CASSPSIQGEEDTEAFF; CDR3nt: TGTGCCAGCTCACCATCAATTCAGGGGGAAGAGGACACTGAAGCTTTCTTT
j_gene: TRBJ1-2; d_gene: NA; v_gene: TRBV18; abundance: many; CDR3aa: CASSPEQTHNYGYTF; CDR3nt: TGTGCCAGCTCACCCGAGCAGACACATAACTATGGCTACACCTTC
j_gene: TRBJ1-2; d_gene: TRBD1; v_gene: TRBV29-1; abundance: NA; CDR3aa: CSVDPDRGNGYTF; CDR3nt: TGCAGCGTTGACCCGGACAGGGGGAATGGCTACACCTTC
j_gene: TRBJ1-1; d_gene: NA; v_gene: TRBV12-3/TRBV12-4; abundance: NA; CDR3aa: CASSFRTEAFF; CDR3nt: TGTGCCAGCAGTTTTCGTACTGAAGCTTTCTTT
j_gene: TRBJ2-7; d_gene: NA; v_gene: TRBV29-1; abundance: few; CDR3aa: CSGGVSYEQYF; CDR3nt: TGCAGCGGGGGGGTTAGCTACGAGCAGTACTTC
j_gene: TRBJ1-4; d_gene: TRBD1; v_gene: TRBV3-1/TRBV3-2; abundance: NA; CDR3aa: CASSQPCRQGGRSATNEKLFF; CDR3nt: TGTGCCAGCAGCCAGCCATGCAGACAGGGCGGGAGGTCTGCAACTAATGAAAAACTGTTTTTT
j_gene: TRBJ1-1; d_gene: TRBD1; v_gene: TRBV5-6; abundance: NA; CDR3aa: CASSPRQGSAFF; CDR3nt: TGTGCCAGCAGCCCAAGACAGGGATCGGCTTTCTTT
j_gene: TRBJ1-2; d_gene: NA; v_gene: TRBV19; abundance: NA; CDR3aa: CASSIKGDVNYGYTF; CDR3nt: TGTGCCAGTAGTATAAAAGGAGATGTTAACTATGGCTACACCTTC
j_gene: TRBJ2-1; d_gene: NA; v_gene: TRBV4-3; abundance: NA; CDR3aa: CASSQAVGALYNEQFF; CDR3nt: TGCGCCAGCAGCCAGGCAGTAGGCGCACTCTACAATGAGCAGTTCTTC
j_gene: TRBJ1-4; d_gene: NA; v_gene: TRBV19; abundance: NA; CDR3aa: CASWGTAFRNEKLFF; CDR3nt: TGTGCCAGTTGGGGGACCGCTTTCAGGAATGAAAAACTGTTTTTT
j_gene: TRBJ2-3; d_gene: NA; v_gene: TRBV19; abundance: few; CDR3aa: CASKDVTDTQYF; CDR3nt: TGTGCCAGTAAGGACGTCACAGATACGCAGTATTTT
j_gene: TRBJ2-7; d_gene: NA; v_gene: TRBV2; abundance: NA; CDR3aa: CASRIPGRSSYEQYF; CDR3nt: TGTGCCAGCAGAATTCCGGGACGGAGCTCCTACGAGCAGTACTTC
j_gene: TRBJ2-1; d_gene: TRBD2; v_gene: TRBV4-1; abundance: few; CDR3aa: CASSQDRGSGSSYNEQFF; CDR3nt: TGCGCCAGCAGCCAAGATCGGGGCAGCGGGAGCTCCTACAATGAGCAGTTCTTC
j_gene: TRBJ2-5; d_gene: NA; v_gene: TRBV25-1; abundance: NA; CDR3aa: CASSGEGYAYF; CDR3nt: TGTGCCAGCAGTGGTGAAGGGTACGCGTACTTC
j_gene: TRBJ2-1; d_gene: NA; v_gene: TRBV14; abundance: once; CDR3aa: CASSQPGGSGNEQFF; CDR3nt: TGTGCCAGCAGCCAACCCGGTGGCAGCGGGAATGAGCAGTTCTTC
j_gene: TRBJ1-2; d_gene: NA; v_gene: TRBV15; abundance: many; CDR3aa: CATSREEGDGYTF; CDR3nt: TGTGCCACCAGCAGAGAGGAAGGGGATGGCTACACCTTC
j_gene: TRBJ2-5; d_gene: TRBD1; v_gene: TRBV5-5; abundance: NA; CDR3aa: CASRGGTGGETQYF; CDR3nt: TGTGCCAGCAGAGGAGGGACAGGGGGCGAGACCCAGTACTTC
j_gene: TRBJ2-7; d_gene: TRBD2; v_gene: TRBV7-8; abundance: NA; CDR3aa: CASSLVWGRIAGVYEQYF; CDR3nt: TGTGCCAGCAGCTTAGTCTGGGGGAGGATAGCGGGAGTCTACGAGCAGTACTTC
j_gene: TRBJ1-1; d_gene: TRBD1; v_gene: TRBV9; abundance: NA; CDR3aa: CASSGTGTTEAFF; CDR3nt: TGTGCCAGCAGCGGGACAGGGACCACTGAAGCTTTCTTT
j_gene: TRBJ2-2; d_gene: NA; v_gene: TRBV4-1; abundance: NA; CDR3aa: CASSQVSGMNTGELFF; CDR3nt: TGCGCCAGCAGCCAAGTTTCGGGGATGAACACCGGGGAGCTGTTTTTT
j_gene: TRBJ2-7; d_gene: NA; v_gene: TRBV6-2/TRBV6-3; abundance: NA; CDR3aa: CASSPGSHTLFYEQYF; CDR3nt: TGTGCCAGCAGTCCAGGGTCACATACGCTTTTCTACGAGCAGTACTTC
j_gene: TRBJ1-4; d_gene: TRBD1; v_gene: TRBV5-6; abundance: NA; CDR3aa: CASSFGTGGEKLFF; CDR3nt: TGTGCCAGCAGCTTTGGGACAGGGGGTGAAAAACTGTTTTTT
j_gene: TRBJ2-1; d_gene: NA; v_gene: TRBV7-2; abundance: NA; CDR3aa: CASSSQRNEQFF; CDR3nt: TGTGCCAGCAGCTCACAGCGGAATGAGCAGTTCTTC
j_gene: TRBJ1-5; d_gene: NA; v_gene: TRBV19; abundance: NA; CDR3aa: CASSSDGSNQPQHF; CDR3nt: TGTGCCAGTAGTTCGGACGGAAGCAATCAGCCCCAGCATTTT
j_gene: TRBJ2-5; d_gene: NA; v_gene: TRBV7-2; abundance: NA; CDR3aa: CASSFRETQYF; CDR3nt: TGTGCCAGCAGCTTCCGCGAGACCCAGTACTTC
j_gene: TRBJ1-1; d_gene: NA; v_gene: TRBV28; abundance: NA; CDR3aa: CASGLGRLWAFF; CDR3nt: TGTGCCAGCGGCTTGGGCCGACTTTGGGCTTTCTTT
j_gene: TRBJ1-1; d_gene: TRBD1; v_gene: TRBV5-1; abundance: NA; CDR3aa: CASSYGRQGTEAFF; CDR3nt: TGCGCCAGCAGCTACGGGAGACAGGGAACTGAAGCTTTCTTT
j_gene: TRBJ2-1; d_gene: TRBD2; v_gene: TRBV9; abundance: NA; CDR3aa: CASSLRTSVDNEQFF; CDR3nt: TGTGCCAGCAGCCTCCGGACTAGCGTTGACAATGAGCAGTTCTTC
j_gene: TRBJ1-5; d_gene: NA; v_gene: TRBV2; abundance: few; CDR3aa: CASSELGRTHQHF; CDR3nt: TGTGCCAGCAGTGAGTTGGGACGGACTCACCAGCATTTT
j_gene: TRBJ1-6; d_gene: TRBD1; v_gene: TRBV18; abundance: NA; CDR3aa: CASSPDRAGNSPLHF; CDR3nt: TGTGCCAGCTCACCCGACAGGGCTGGGAATTCACCCCTCCACTTT
j_gene: TRBJ2-1; d_gene: TRBD2; v_gene: TRBV9; abundance: NA; CDR3aa: CASSVVSGGYNEQFF; CDR3nt: TGTGCCAGCAGCGTAGTTAGCGGGGGTTACAATGAGCAGTTCTTC
j_gene: TRBJ1-5; d_gene: TRBD1; v_gene: TRBV10-3; abundance: NA; CDR3aa: CAISRDSHDQPQHF; CDR3nt: TGTGCCATCAGTCGGGACAGTCATGATCAGCCCCAGCATTTT